The 3 T cell receptor beta chains below were found in one sample sequenced in a study of cytomegalovirus exposure and HLA in healthy donors. Both 60 Vbeta primers and 13 Jbeta primers went into the PCR. The assay was immunoSEQ multiplex PCR, and TCRdb's table has in-frame clones only and misses some. The sample holds 75,000 to 90,000 clones, over 75% seen once. The sequencing sample was made of PBMCs. Receptors originate from a human donor in good health.

This sequence joins TRBV7-2 and TRBJ1-6; D uncertain. Germline V gene data show CDR1 as SGHTA and CDR2 as FQGNSA. V lost 4 bases and J lost 10, with 17 bases in between. The CDR3 consists of 15 residues. The CDR3 DNA is TGTGCCAGCAGCTGGAGACACAACGGGGAATCACCCCTCCACTTT. This codes for CASSWRHNGESPLHF.

V and J are TRBV5-1 and TRBJ2-1; no firm D call. Trimming cost V 4 bases and J 0 bases, with 14 bases left between them. The V gene's germline CDR1 is SGHRS and CDR2 YFSETQ. CDR3 size: 16 residues. CDR3 residues: CASSPEWRSSYNEQFF. As DNA, the CDR3 is TGCGCCAGCAGCCCCGAATGGAGAAGCTCCTACAATGAGCAGTTCTTC.

The chain is built from TRBV11-2 and TRBJ2-5; TRBD1 aligns across 8 bases. This CDR3 contains 16 residues. Trimming cost V 5 bases and J 1 base; bases outside gene matches: 9. Germline V gene data show CDR1 as SGHAT and CDR2 as FQNNGV. In nucleotides, the CDR3 is TGTGCCAGCAGCCTGCGGGACAGGAGATTCCAAGAGACCCAGTACTTC. This encodes CASSLRDRRFQETQYF. The full variable domain, rest sourced from reference TRBV11-2 and TRBJ2-5, is EAGVAQSPRYKIIEKRQSVAFWCNPISGHATLYWYQQILGQGPKLLIQFQNNGVVDDSQLPKDRFSAERLKGVDSTLKIQPAKLEDSAVYLCASSLRDRRFQETQYFGPGTRLLVL.